The clone carrying this T cell receptor (beta chain) was observed a handful of times. Its antigen remains unidentified. These data come from a study of T cells after yellow fever vaccination. TCRdb redid the calling of the 5' RACE reads with MiXCR, one entry per CDR3 protein. The sample includes over 300,000 distinct CDR3 sequences, about 3.5% of them seen just once. Findings and caveats of the study: In FACS-sorted repertoires, abundant clonotypes from the bulk population could appear as contaminants. A small proportion of clonotypes was detected in both the CD4 and CD8 compartments.

This CDR3 has 13 amino acids. The V end was cut by 7 bases, the J end by 9 bases, with 18 bases between. This TCR was recovered from a man between 18 and 35 years old who received the YFV17D yellow fever vaccine. The material sequenced was PBMCs, taken on the day of the yellow fever booster vaccination. J is TRBJ2-5 and V is TRBV12-3 or TRBV12-4, with D perhaps assigned TRBD1 or TRBD2 (5 bases each). The chain's CDR3 is CASTLGVLGAQYF. The CDR3 region has the DNA TGTGCCAGCACCCTCGGGGTACTAGGGGCCCAGTACTTC.